What follows are 22 T cell receptor beta chains derived from one specimen sequenced in a study of OX40 agonist ivuxolimab in advanced cancers. Here immunoSEQ multiplex PCR was the method, and the copy in TCRdb shows in-frame clones only, minus some. The data hold nearly 80,000 clones, with 75% to 95% observed a single time. The specimen comprised CD4+ or CD8+ T cells sorted from blood, sampled in a trial of the OX40 agonist ivuxolimab. Source of these receptors: an adult with an advanced solid tumor such as melanoma, head and neck, liver or kidney cancer.

The chain recombines TRBV19 with TRBJ1-2; no reliable D call. Germline V CDR1 and CDR2: LNHDA, SQIVND (reference sequence). V dropped 3 bases and J dropped 6 bases, with 8 bases sitting between them. The CDR3 runs to 12 residues. In nucleotides, the CDR3 is TGTGCCAGTAGTATCGTGGGTGATGGCTACACCTTC. It translates to CASSIVGDGYTF. The full variable domain, rest sourced from reference TRBV19 and TRBJ1-2, is DGGITQSPKYLFRKEGQNVTLSCEQNLNHDAMYWYRQDPGQGLRLIYYSQIVNDFQKGDIAEGYSVSREKKESFPLTVTSAQKNPTAFYLCASSIVGDGYTFGSGTRLTVV.

This chain links TRBV5-4 with TRBJ1-6; D is ambiguous. This CDR3 has 12 residues. Deletions cut 1 base from V and 9 bases from J, with 5 bases between. CDR1 is SGHNT and CDR2 is YYREEE in the germline V gene (reference sequence). In DNA form, the CDR3 reads TGTGCCAGCAGCTTGTGGGGTTCACCCCTCCACTTT. This encodes CASSLWGSPLHF.

This clone showed up just once. CDR3 loop: CASGAAGGPYNEQFF. CDR3 coding DNA: TGTGCCAGCGGGGCCGCGGGAGGACCTTACAATGAGCAGTTCTTC. J is TRBJ2-1 and V is TRBV6-5, with 8 bases matching TRBD2. CDR3 length: 15 amino acids. CDR1 and CDR2 from the germline V gene are MNHEY and SVGAGI. V lost 8 bases, J lost 4 bases, and 10 bases stayed unmatched.

This clone showed up just a few times. This rearrangement joins TRBV14 to TRBJ1-1; weak D call: TRBD1 (6 bases). CDR1 is SGHDN, CDR2 FVKESK, per germline. The V and J ends lost 4 bases and 11 bases respectively, with 17 bases between them. This CDR3 has 13 amino acids. CDR3 sequence reads: CASSRKQGGWAFF. CDR3 bases: TGTGCCAGCAGCCGGAAACAGGGAGGTTGGGCTTTCTTT.

This rearrangement joins TRBV28 to TRBJ1-5, with 11 bases lining up with TRBD1. Germline values: CDR1 MDHEN, CDR2 SYDVKM. This CDR3 region has 17 residues. Germline trimming cut 1 base from V and 7 bases from J; bases unmatched to any gene: 9. The CDR3 loop reads CASSLLGGTGGRQPQHF. The CDR3 bases are TGTGCCAGCAGTTTATTGGGCGGGACAGGGGGGCGCCAGCCCCAGCATTTT.

The chain uses TRBV16 and TRBJ2-7, with D maybe TRBD1 (5 bases). CDR1 is KGHSY, CDR2 FQNENV, per germline. The CDR3 contains 14 residues. Trimming removed 0 bases at V and 5 bases at J, with 11 bases between. The chain's CDR3 is CASSQSSQGNEQYF. CDR3 bases: TGTGCCAGCAGCCAATCCTCTCAGGGAAACGAGCAGTACTTC. The whole variable domain, remainder taken from reference TRBV16 and TRBJ2-7, is GEEVAQTPKHLVRGEGQKAKLYCAPIKGHSYVFWYQQVLKNEFKFLISFQNENVFDETGMPKERFSAKCLPNSPCSLEIQATKLEDSAVYFCASSQSSQGNEQYFGPGTRLTVT.

CDR3 nucleotide sequence: TGTGCCACCGGTACAGGGGAACATCAGCCCCAGCATTTT. The encoded protein is CATGTGEHQPQHF. The chain recombines TRBV15 with TRBJ1-5; 7 bases line up with TRBD1. CDR1 LNHNV and CDR2 YYDKDF come from the germline V gene (reference sequence). The CDR3 length is 13 residues. V dropped 8 bases and J dropped 5; count of bases not matched to a gene: 6.

This sequence joins TRBV13 and TRBJ1-3; 7 bases align to TRBD1. The V and J ends lost 6 bases and 0 bases, in that order; junction bases with no gene match: 8. The CDR3 is 16 amino acids. Germline V gene lookup returns CDR1 PRHDT and CDR2 FYEKMQ (reference sequence). The CDR3 loop reads CASSPNRGTSGNTIYF. The CDR3 nucleotides read TGTGCCAGCAGTCCGAACAGGGGAACCTCTGGAAACACCATATATTTT.

This sequence joins TRBV19 and TRBJ1-5; the D is unclear. V was trimmed by 7 bases and J by 11 bases, leaving 21 bases between them. The germline V gene encodes CDR1 LNHDA and CDR2 SQIVND (reference sequence). This CDR3 is built from 14 residues. CDR3 amino acids: CASTDQRGPMSQHF. The CDR3 nucleotides are TGTGCCAGTACCGACCAACGAGGTCCCATGTCCCAGCATTTT. The whole variable domain, remainder taken from reference TRBV19 and TRBJ1-5, is DGGITQSPKYLFRKEGQNVTLSCEQNLNHDAMYWYRQDPGQGLRLIYYSQIVNDFQKGDIAEGYSVSREKKESFPLTVTSAQKNPTAFYLCASTDQRGPMSQHFGDGTRLSIL.

The chain combines TRBV11-2 with TRBJ1-3; TRBD1 might be the D (6 bases). Germline CDR1 SGHAT, CDR2 FQNNGV. V was shortened by 9 bases and J by 0 bases, with 15 bases between the two germline ends. The CDR3 totals 15 residues. In nucleotides, the CDR3 is TGTGCCAGGGGTGGCAGGGGAACCTCTGGAAACACCATATATTTT. Translating gives CARGGRGTSGNTIYF. Complete variable domain (other parts from reference TRBV11-2 and TRBJ1-3): EAGVAQSPRYKIIEKRQSVAFWCNPISGHATLYWYQQILGQGPKLLIQFQNNGVVDDSQLPKDRFSAERLKGVDSTLKIQPAKLEDSAVYLCARGGRGTSGNTIYFGEGSWLTVV.

The chain is built from TRBV11-2 and TRBJ2-5, with D hard to call. Trimming pared 3 bases from V and 5 bases from J, leaving 10 bases between. The CDR3 runs to 13 residues. Germline assignment: CDR1 SGHAT and CDR2 FQNNGV. CDR3 loop: CASSLQAFETQYF. CDR3 DNA sequence: TGTGCCAGCAGCTTGCAAGCGTTTGAGACCCAGTACTTC. Full variable domain (outside the CDR3, taken from reference TRBV11-2 and TRBJ2-5): EAGVAQSPRYKIIEKRQSVAFWCNPISGHATLYWYQQILGQGPKLLIQFQNNGVVDDSQLPKDRFSAERLKGVDSTLKIQPAKLEDSAVYLCASSLQAFETQYFGPGTRLLVL.

V usage is TRBV7-2 and J usage is TRBJ2-2, with TRBD1 as a possible D gene (6 bases). The CDR3 sequence is 15 residues long. Germline CDR1 and CDR2: SGHTA and FQGNSA. V was shortened by 1 base and J by 6 bases, with 12 bases between the two germline ends. CDR3 region: CASSLDGTSPGELFF. CDR3 DNA sequence: TGTGCCAGCAGCTTAGACGGGACAAGCCCCGGGGAGCTGTTTTTT. The variable domain in full, completed from reference TRBV7-2 and TRBJ2-2, reads GAGVSQSPSNKVTEKGKDVELRCDPISGHTALYWYRQSLGQGLEFLIYFQGNSAPDKSGLPSDRFSAERTGGSVSTLTIQRTQQEDSAVYLCASSLDGTSPGELFFGEGSRLTVL.

This clone occurred once. The genes are TRBV4-1 and TRBJ2-5; 7 positions match TRBD2. The junction had 6 bases not matched to a gene; V was cut back by 3 bases and J by 2 bases. Germline V CDR1 and CDR2: MGHRA, YSYEKL. CDR3 length: 15 amino acids. CDR3 nucleotide sequence: TGCGCCAGCAGCCAGCTCACTAGCGATCAAGAGACCCAGTACTTC. Its protein product is CASSQLTSDQETQYF.

The chain uses TRBV5-4 and TRBJ2-1; possibly TRBD1 or TRBD2 for D (5 bases each). V was trimmed by 3 bases and J by 6 bases, leaving 22 bases between them. Germline loops: CDR1 SGHNT, CDR2 YYREEE (reference sequence). The CDR3 length is 17 residues. CDR3 loop: CASSSGTFGLRSNEQFF. The CDR3 nucleotides read TGTGCCAGCAGCTCAGGGACCTTTGGACTTCGGAGCAATGAGCAGTTCTTC.

The chain has TRBV5-4 and TRBJ2-5; TRBD2 matches at 9 bases. Germline CDR1 and CDR2: SGHNT and YYREEE (reference sequence). Trimming removed 4 bases from V and 2 bases from J; junction bases left unmatched: 12. There are 17 residues in the CDR3. In DNA, the CDR3 is TGTGCCAGCAGCCCCGGGGCTAGCGGGACAATACAAGAGACCCAGTACTTC. Its translation is CASSPGASGTIQETQYF.

V and J are TRBV10-3 and TRBJ2-2; D is undetermined. This CDR3 spans 15 amino acids. Germline lookup yields CDR1 ENHRY and CDR2 SYGVKD. The V end was cut by 4 bases, the J end by 3 bases, with 12 bases between. In nucleotides, the CDR3 is TGTGCCATCAGTGCGCCTGGGATCGACACCGGGGAGCTGTTTTTT. It translates to CAISAPGIDTGELFF.

The J gene is TRBJ2-7, the V gene TRBV5-6; 9 nucleotides line up with TRBD1. The CDR3 runs 14 residues. The germline CDR1 and CDR2 sequences are SGHDT and YYEEEE. V gave up 0 bases and J gave up 3 bases; unmatched junction bases: 1. CDR3 region: CASSLGQGGYEQYF. The CDR3 bases are TGTGCCAGCAGCTTGGGACAGGGGGGCTACGAGCAGTACTTC.

This chain joins TRBV4-2 and TRBJ1-2; D may be TRBD1 (5 bases). In germline, CDR1 is LGHNA, CDR2 YNFKEQ. V shed 1 base and J shed 4 bases, with 19 bases lying between them. The CDR3 has 17 residues. The CDR3 spells CASSQAGRRHPAYGYTF. The DNA of the CDR3 is TGTGCCAGCAGCCAAGCAGGGAGGAGACATCCAGCCTATGGCTACACCTTC.

The V gene is TRBV27, the J gene TRBJ2-5; 8 bases align to TRBD2. Germline trimming cut 1 base from V and 5 bases from J; bases unmatched to any gene: 12. Germline CDR1 and CDR2: MNHEY and SMNVEV (reference sequence). This CDR3 comprises 17 residues. The CDR3 DNA follows: TGTGCCAGCAGTTTATTCGCCCAGGGACTAGACGGGGAGACCCAGTACTTC. This gives the protein CASSLFAQGLDGETQYF.

This chain links TRBV6-5 with TRBJ2-3; D not certain. Trimming pared 5 bases from V and 5 bases from J, leaving 5 bases between. From germline, CDR1 is MNHEY and CDR2 SVGAGI. This CDR3 comprises 11 residues. The DNA of the CDR3 is TGTGCCAGCAGTGGTTTAGATACGCAGTATTTT. This gives the protein CASSGLDTQYF.

The chain is built from TRBV5-1 and TRBJ2-7; no firm D call. Germline lookup yields CDR1 SGHRS and CDR2 YFSETQ. The CDR3 length is 14 residues. The V and J ends lost 5 bases and 2 bases respectively, with 14 bases between them. For the CDR3, the DNA is TGCGCCAGCAGTCCGGCAAGGACCCCCTACGAGCAGTACTTC. Protein: CASSPARTPYEQYF.

The J gene is TRBJ2-1, the V gene TRBV28; 11 bases are a match to TRBD2. The CDR3 extends over 18 amino acids. V shed 6 bases and J 0 bases; nucleotides not matched to a gene: 10. In germline, CDR1 is MDHEN, CDR2 SYDVKM. The CDR3 reads CASSTGTSGSYSYNEQFF. The CDR3 nucleotides are TGTGCCAGCAGCACAGGGACTAGCGGTTCTTACTCCTACAATGAGCAGTTCTTC.